These T cell receptor beta chains were read from a single sample in a study of blood T cell repertoires in COVID-19. Assay used: immunoSEQ multiplex PCR; TCRdb lists only in-frame clones, some missing. The table shows tens of thousands of clones, with around 88% occurring only once. Sequenced material: peripheral blood. These TCRs come from a man in his sixties with acute or convalescent COVID-19. The CDR3 runs from the conserved cysteine through the conserved F or W. Each record gives: J gene, D gene, V gene, clone size, CDR3 protein, CDR3 DNA. The D gene is left open where the match is weak. Only part of the rows carry a size: once, few, many, or a class if the clone is expanded.

J: TRBJ2-2
D: -
V: TRBV19
size: -
CDR3: CASSIGHGVGELFF
DNA: TGTGCCAGTAGTATAGGCCACGGAGTCGGGGAGCTGTTTTTT

J: TRBJ1-3
D: TRBD1
V: TRBV28
size: once
CDR3: CASRGQGVSPSGNTIYF
DNA: TGTGCCAGCAGAGGACAGGGGGTTTCGCCCTCTGGAAACACCATATATTTT

J: TRBJ1-2
D: -
V: TRBV5-1
size: -
CDR3: CASSPGGDYGYTF
DNA: TGCGCCAGCAGCCCTGGGGGGGACTATGGCTACACCTTC

J: TRBJ2-7
D: -
V: TRBV5-1
size: -
CDR3: CASSGQGNEQYF
DNA: TGCGCCAGCAGCGGCCAGGGGAACGAGCAGTACTTC

J: TRBJ2-7
D: TRBD1
V: TRBV5-1
size: -
CDR3: CASSATGTGFGQYF
DNA: TGCGCCAGCAGCGCCACCGGGACAGGGTTCGGGCAGTACTTC

J: TRBJ1-6
D: -
V: TRBV6-5
size: -
CDR3: CASSFDRSGNSPLHF
DNA: TGTGCCAGCAGTTTCGACAGATCTGGGAATTCACCCCTCCACTTT

J: TRBJ2-3
D: -
V: TRBV28
size: -
CDR3: CASSLAGQVDTQYF
DNA: TGTGCCAGCAGTTTAGCGGGTCAGGTAGATACGCAGTATTTT

J: TRBJ2-5
D: TRBD2
V: TRBV28
size: -
CDR3: CASSSRTSGGRETQYF
DNA: TGTGCCAGCAGTTCAAGGACTAGCGGGGGGCGAGAGACCCAGTACTTC

J: TRBJ1-2
D: TRBD1
V: TRBV28
size: -
CDR3: CASSLSTGRGNYGYTF
DNA: TGTGCCAGCAGTTTATCGACAGGGCGCGGTAACTATGGCTACACCTTC

J: TRBJ2-4
D: -
V: TRBV24-1
size: -
CDR3: CATSGRGPIPIAKNIQYF
DNA: TGTGCCACCAGTGGGAGGGGCCCTATTCCCATAGCCAAAAACATTCAGTACTTC

J: TRBJ1-3
D: -
V: TRBV11-2
size: -
CDR3: CASSFSGLSSGNTIYF
DNA: TGTGCCAGCAGCTTTTCGGGACTGAGCTCTGGAAACACCATATATTTT

J: TRBJ2-3
D: TRBD1
V: TRBV7-9
size: -
CDR3: CASSTGQTDTDTQYF
DNA: TGTGCCAGCAGCACGGGACAGACAGACACAGATACGCAGTATTTT

J: TRBJ1-6
D: -
V: TRBV27
size: -
CDR3: CATSFRGGGSPLHF
DNA: TGTGCCACCAGTTTCAGGGGCGGCGGATCACCCCTCCACTTT

J: TRBJ2-7
D: -
V: TRBV10-3
size: -
CDR3: CAISHRASVGYEQYF
DNA: TGTGCCATCAGTCACAGGGCGTCGGTCGGCTACGAGCAGTACTTC

J: TRBJ2-1
D: TRBD2
V: TRBV18
size: -
CDR3: CASSPGLAGGNEQFF
DNA: TGTGCCAGCTCACCAGGACTAGCGGGAGGAAATGAGCAGTTCTTC

J: TRBJ1-2
D: -
V: TRBV2
size: -
CDR3: CASRKGDGYGYTF
DNA: TGTGCCAGCAGGAAGGGGGACGGCTATGGCTACACCTTC

J: TRBJ1-2
D: -
V: TRBV7-9
size: -
CDR3: CASSSGGRAAYGYTF
DNA: TGTGCCAGCAGCTCCGGGGGGCGGGCAGCTTATGGCTACACCTTC

J: TRBJ1-2
D: TRBD1
V: TRBV6-2/TRBV6-3
size: -
CDR3: CASSYRDRAIDGYTF
DNA: TGTGCCAGCAGTTATCGGGACAGGGCAATCGATGGCTACACCTTC

J: TRBJ2-6
D: -
V: TRBV5-1
size: -
CDR3: CASSLNGAGANVLTF
DNA: TGCGCCAGCAGCTTGAACGGGGCTGGGGCCAACGTCCTGACTTTC

J: TRBJ2-5
D: TRBD2
V: TRBV2
size: -
CDR3: CASSGVSGGFETQYF
DNA: TGTGCCAGCAGTGGGGTTAGCGGGGGCTTCGAGACCCAGTACTTC

J: TRBJ2-1
D: TRBD2
V: TRBV7-9
size: -
CDR3: CASSLVITSGRYNEQFF
DNA: TGTGCCAGCAGCTTAGTGATCACTAGCGGGAGATACAATGAGCAGTTCTTC

J: TRBJ1-2
D: -
V: TRBV6-5
size: -
CDR3: CASSLQGGTYGYTF
DNA: TGTGCCAGCAGTCTACAAGGCGGAACCTATGGCTACACCTTC

J: TRBJ1-1
D: TRBD1
V: TRBV18
size: -
CDR3: CASQPKGGQGQNTEAFF
DNA: TGTGCCAGCCAACCGAAAGGAGGACAGGGGCAAAACACTGAAGCTTTCTTT

J: TRBJ1-5
D: -
V: TRBV3-1/TRBV3-2
size: -
CDR3: CASSLGGEWEQPQHF
DNA: TGTGCCAGCAGCCTGGGGGGAGAGTGGGAACAGCCCCAGCATTTT

J: TRBJ2-1
D: -
V: TRBV11-3
size: -
CDR3: CASSFLAGSYNEQFF
DNA: TGTGCCAGCAGCTTTCTGGCGGGTTCCTACAATGAGCAGTTCTTC

J: TRBJ2-7
D: TRBD1
V: TRBV5-1
size: -
CDR3: CASSIGQGSYEQYF
DNA: TGCGCCAGCAGCATCGGACAGGGGTCCTACGAGCAGTACTTC

J: TRBJ2-7
D: -
V: TRBV28
size: -
CDR3: CASTNDNSYEQYF
DNA: TGTGCCAGCACCAACGACAACTCCTACGAGCAGTACTTC

J: TRBJ1-2
D: -
V: TRBV15
size: -
CDR3: CATSNAGDGYTF
DNA: TGTGCCACCAGCAATGCAGGGGACGGCTACACCTTC

J: TRBJ2-1
D: -
V: TRBV23-1
size: -
CDR3: CAGPIGYSTNEQFF
DNA: TGCGCCGGGCCTATTGGTTACAGCACCAATGAGCAGTTCTTC

J: TRBJ2-2
D: TRBD1
V: TRBV11-2
size: -
CDR3: CASSLGPTGASTGELFF
DNA: TGTGCCAGCAGCTTGGGCCCCACAGGGGCGAGCACCGGGGAGCTGTTTTTT

J: TRBJ2-7
D: TRBD1
V: TRBV24-1
size: -
CDR3: CATSDPDRGDEQYF
DNA: TGTGCCACCAGTGATCCTGACAGGGGTGACGAGCAGTACTTC

J: TRBJ2-5
D: TRBD2
V: TRBV4-1
size: -
CDR3: CASSQDGGGEETQYF
DNA: TGCGCCAGCAGCCAAGACGGCGGGGGGGAAGAGACCCAGTACTTC

J: TRBJ2-7
D: TRBD1
V: TRBV18
size: -
CDR3: CASSTRTGGYEQYF
DNA: TGTGCCAGCTCAACCCGGACAGGGGGCTACGAGCAGTACTTC

J: TRBJ1-1
D: TRBD1
V: TRBV3-1/TRBV3-2
size: -
CDR3: CASSLGTGMNTEAFF
DNA: TGTGCCAGCAGCCTAGGGACAGGCATGAACACTGAAGCTTTCTTT

J: TRBJ2-4
D: TRBD2
V: TRBV24-1
size: once
CDR3: CATSQSGRNIQYF
DNA: TGTGCCACCAGCCAGAGCGGGAGGAACATTCAGTACTTC

J: TRBJ2-2
D: TRBD2
V: TRBV28
size: -
CDR3: CASTGRATGELFF
DNA: TGTGCCAGCACCGGGAGGGCCACCGGGGAGCTGTTTTTT

J: TRBJ1-3
D: TRBD1
V: TRBV7-7
size: -
CDR3: CASSGGTAGNTIYF
DNA: TGTGCTAGCAGCGGCGGGACAGCCGGAAACACCATATATTTT

J: TRBJ1-2
D: TRBD1
V: TRBV10-2
size: -
CDR3: CASSDRLTKGARGYTF
DNA: TGCGCCAGCAGTGACCGTTTAACCAAGGGGGCGAGGGGCTACACCTTC

J: TRBJ2-3
D: -
V: TRBV19
size: -
CDR3: CASRGGSSTDTQYF
DNA: TGTGCCAGTAGGGGCGGGTCCAGCACAGATACGCAGTATTTT

J: TRBJ2-7
D: -
V: TRBV5-4
size: -
CDR3: CASSADTSYEQYF
DNA: TGTGCCAGCAGTGCTGACACCTCCTACGAGCAGTACTTC

J: TRBJ2-5
D: -
V: TRBV5-1
size: -
CDR3: CASSSDNQETQYF
DNA: TGCGCCAGCAGCTCCGACAACCAAGAGACCCAGTACTTC

J: TRBJ1-4
D: -
V: TRBV9
size: -
CDR3: CASGSGEGNEKLFF
DNA: TGTGCCAGCGGCAGCGGAGAGGGTAATGAAAAACTGTTTTTT

J: TRBJ2-5
D: TRBD1
V: TRBV24-1
size: -
CDR3: CATSDPGQGQETQYF
DNA: TGTGCCACCAGTGATCCGGGACAGGGCCAAGAGACCCAGTACTTC

J: TRBJ2-7
D: -
V: TRBV29-1
size: -
CDR3: CSVEGKAGEQYF
DNA: TGCAGCGTTGAAGGCAAGGCGGGGGAGCAGTACTTC

J: TRBJ2-7
D: TRBD1
V: TRBV11-2
size: few
CDR3: CASSLDYRGPYEQYF
DNA: TGTGCCAGCAGCTTAGACTACAGGGGGCCCTACGAGCAGTACTTC

J: TRBJ2-7
D: -
V: TRBV5-1
size: -
CDR3: CASRRSLGQNHEQYF
DNA: TGCGCCAGCAGGAGGTCCTTAGGACAGAACCACGAGCAGTACTTC

J: TRBJ2-3
D: -
V: TRBV11-2
size: once
CDR3: CASSLDKAVTHTQYF
DNA: TGTGCCAGCAGCTTAGATAAGGCGGTAACCCATACGCAGTATTTT

J: TRBJ1-6
D: TRBD1
V: TRBV28
size: once
CDR3: CASTPRGQGDSPLHF
DNA: TGTGCCAGCACGCCAAGGGGACAGGGCGATTCACCCCTCCACTTT

J: TRBJ2-5
D: TRBD2
V: TRBV5-1
size: -
CDR3: CASSPGLADGETQYF
DNA: TGCGCCAGCAGCCCGGGACTAGCGGACGGAGAGACCCAGTACTTC

J: TRBJ2-7
D: -
V: TRBV28
size: -
CDR3: CASSLPPTADYEQYF
DNA: TGTGCCAGCAGTTTACCCCCAACCGCGGACTACGAGCAGTACTTC

J: TRBJ1-5
D: -
V: TRBV10-1
size: -
CDR3: CASSERGASNQPQHF
DNA: TGCGCCAGCAGTGAGCGCGGGGCAAGCAATCAGCCCCAGCATTTT